The rows below give T cell receptor beta chains drawn from one sample of a study of shared T cell receptors in the human thymus. Here immunoSEQ multiplex PCR was the method, and the copy in TCRdb shows in-frame clones only, minus some. This sample has roughly 660,000 clones, with around 87% found just once. A further study also used this sample, focusing on human thymus T cells.

Sequencing used thymocytes. All receptors come from a boy in the first two years of life with a congenital heart defect. The CDR3 runs from the conserved cysteine through the conserved F or W. D genes are given only for firm matches. Size is stated for part of the rows, as once, few or many counts, or as a class when the clone is expanded.

cdr3_nt cdr3_aa v_call d_call clone_size j_call
TGCAGCGTTGAAACCCCTGCAGCTAACTATGGCTACACCTTC CSVETPAANYGYTF TRBV29-1 - - TRBJ1-2
TGTGCGTCAACGGCGGGCTCCATGAACACTGAAGCTTTCTTT CASTAGSMNTEAFF TRBV19 - once TRBJ1-1
TGTGCCAGCAGCCGGGGGGGGACCCAGTACTTC CASSRGGTQYF TRBV7-9 TRBD2 - TRBJ2-5
TGTGCCAGCACTCCTTACCAAGAGACCCAGTACTTC CASTPYQETQYF TRBV2 - - TRBJ2-5
TGCGCCAGTCACTCGGCGGGATGGCCAGATACGCAGTATTTT CASHSAGWPDTQYF TRBV10-2 - - TRBJ2-3
TGCGCCAGCAGGGTACTAGCGGGAGGGACCCCCTACAATGAGCAGTTCTTC CASRVLAGGTPYNEQFF TRBV5-1 TRBD2 - TRBJ2-1
TGTGCCAGCAGCCAAGATAGTGGAGGGTACGAGCAGTACTTC CASSQDSGGYEQYF TRBV4-2 - - TRBJ2-7
TGCGCCAGCAGCCACGGACTAGCGGGATCGGGCGAGCAGTACTTC CASSHGLAGSGEQYF TRBV4-1 TRBD2 - TRBJ2-7
TGTGCCAGCCGCCCCCGAGAGGGATTGAACACTGAAGCTTTCTTT CASRPREGLNTEAFF TRBV27 - once TRBJ1-1
TGCGCCAGCAGCCCGTTATCTAGCGGAAATTACAATGAGCAGTTCTTC CASSPLSSGNYNEQFF TRBV5-1 TRBD2 few TRBJ2-1
TGTGCCAGCAGGGGGGGGGCGGCGAGCCCCCAGCATTTT CASRGGAASPQHF TRBV6-4 - - TRBJ1-5
TGTGCCAGCAGTACAAACCTGGGCGACATTAGCTACACCTTC CASSTNLGDISYTF TRBV6-5 - - TRBJ1-2
TGTGCCAGCAGCCCGGGACAGTTAAACACCGGGGAGCTGTTTTTT CASSPGQLNTGELFF TRBV2 TRBD1 - TRBJ2-2
TGTGCCAGCTCACCGGCTTTAGTGCGGGAGGGCCCAGATACGCAGTATTTT CASSPALVREGPDTQYF TRBV18 TRBD2 - TRBJ2-3
TGTGCCAGCAGTCCGCTAGCGGGAGGGCCAGTGAATGAGCAGTTCTTC CASSPLAGGPVNEQFF TRBV14 TRBD2 - TRBJ2-1
TGCGCCAGCAGCCACGGGGGTGTCGGTTCTCCTAGGATGAGGCCGCAGTACTTC CASSHGGVGSPRMRPQYF TRBV4-1 - - TRBJ2-7
TGTGCCTGGAGTGCCGGGACTAGCCCCGGGGAGCTGTTTTTT CAWSAGTSPGELFF TRBV30 TRBD2 - TRBJ2-2
TGTGCCAGCAGCTTGGGGTACGGGGTGGTTTCGACTGAAGCTTTCTTT CASSLGYGVVSTEAFF TRBV5-6 - - TRBJ1-1
TGTGCCAGCAGCCAATTAGCGGGTAGCACAGATACGCAGTATTTT CASSQLAGSTDTQYF TRBV7-2 TRBD2 few TRBJ2-3
TGTGCCACCCGGGACAGAAAGTCCTACGAGCAGTACTTC CATRDRKSYEQYF TRBV28 TRBD1 - TRBJ2-7
TGTGCCTGGATCCGGTGGGGGGCAGATACGCAGTATTTT CAWIRWGADTQYF TRBV30 - - TRBJ2-3
TGCGCCAGCAGCTCCACCGGAGGACTAGCGGGAGTGGGGCAGTTCTTC CASSSTGGLAGVGQFF TRBV5-1 TRBD2 - TRBJ2-1
TGTGCCAGCACTTCCGGGACAGTGAGCAATGAGCAGTTCTTC CASTSGTVSNEQFF TRBV7-6 TRBD1 - TRBJ2-1
TGTGCCAGCAGCCCGGGTTCGGGGCAAGAGACCCAGTACTTC CASSPGSGQETQYF TRBV7-2 - - TRBJ2-5
TGCGCCAGCAGTTCTGCGGGGGGCTCCTACAATGAGCAGTTCTTC CASSSAGGSYNEQFF TRBV10-1 TRBD2 - TRBJ2-1
TGTGCCAGCAGCGTAGCGGGGGGAGGGCGTATGGATGAGCAGTTCTTC CASSVAGGGRMDEQFF TRBV9 TRBD2 - TRBJ2-1
TGTGCCTGGAGTGTACGAGAGGGTGAGGAGACCCAGTACTTC CAWSVREGEETQYF TRBV30 - - TRBJ2-5
TGTTCCTGGAGTGACGGGACAGACCACATGGGGACCGCCTACGAGCAGTACTTC CSWSDGTDHMGTAYEQYF TRBV30 TRBD1 - TRBJ2-7
TGTGCCTGGAGCCCGGGGGGGGGCCTTCCCTCGGAGGAGACCCAGTACTTC CAWSPGGGLPSEETQYF TRBV30 TRBD2 once TRBJ2-5
TGCGCCAGCAGCTCCCGCGATCGACTTCTAGCGTTTTCCTACGAGCAGTACTTC CASSSRDRLLAFSYEQYF TRBV5-1 - - TRBJ2-7
TGTGCCAGCAGTTCGGACAGGGGTGGCCACGAGCAGTACTTC CASSSDRGGHEQYF TRBV6-6 TRBD1 - TRBJ2-7
TGTGCCAGCAGGTCCGGGACAAGCAGCTCCTACGAGCAGTACTTC CASRSGTSSSYEQYF TRBV5-6 - - TRBJ2-7
TGTGCCAGCAGCCTAAGATCCCGGACAGGATCGAACTATGGCTACACCTTC CASSLRSRTGSNYGYTF TRBV7-2 TRBD1 - TRBJ1-2
TGTGCCAGCAGTTCTCCGACAGGGGGCTTTTACGAGCAGTACTTC CASSSPTGGFYEQYF TRBV2 TRBD1 - TRBJ2-7
TGCGCCAGCAGCCGAATGACTAGCACGGGCAATGAGCAGTTCTTC CASSRMTSTGNEQFF TRBV4-1 TRBD2 - TRBJ2-1
TGTGCCAGCAGTCCCGCCCGGGACAGGGCACGCGCTGAAGCTTTCTTT CASSPARDRARAEAFF TRBV28 TRBD1 few TRBJ1-1
TGCGCCAGCAGCCAAGATGTGGGGACAAACAACACTGAAGCTTTCTTT CASSQDVGTNNTEAFF TRBV4-1 - - TRBJ1-1
TGCGCCAGCAGAACCGGGACACAAAATAGCAATCAGCCCCAGCATTTT CASRTGTQNSNQPQHF TRBV10-2 - - TRBJ1-5
TGTGCCAGCAACGACAGGGTAGGGGCCTACGAGCAGTACTTC CASNDRVGAYEQYF TRBV7-2 TRBD1 - TRBJ2-7
TGCGCCAGCAGCCCCAGATGGGAGCGGGAGGGGGTCTCTGGGGCCAACGTCCTGACTTTC CASSPRWEREGVSGANVLTF TRBV4-1 TRBD2 - TRBJ2-6
TGTGCCAGCAGCTTAGAAACTAGCGGCCAAGAGACCCAGTACTTC CASSLETSGQETQYF TRBV7-7 TRBD2 - TRBJ2-5
TGTGCCAGCAGCCTCTTCCCGGAACAGGACACCTACGAGCAGTACTTC CASSLFPEQDTYEQYF TRBV7-9 - - TRBJ2-7
TGTGCCAGCAGCTCCCAAGCTAGCGAGACTTACAATGAGCAGTTCTTC CASSSQASETYNEQFF TRBV7-9 - - TRBJ2-1
TGTGCCAGCAGCGTCGACGCTGGACAGGGAAACTACGAGCAGTACTTC CASSVDAGQGNYEQYF TRBV9 TRBD1 - TRBJ2-7
TGTGCCAGCAGTTTAAGGGGCAGTAGCGGGTCACTTGGGAATGAGCAGTTCTTC CASSLRGSSGSLGNEQFF TRBV27 TRBD2 - TRBJ2-1
TGTGCCAGTAGTACCCTCGGGACAGGGCCTTTCGAGCAGTACTTC CASSTLGTGPFEQYF TRBV19 TRBD1 - TRBJ2-7
TGTGCCAGCTCACCGGTTAGCGGGAGGGCAAGAGGTGAGCAGTTCTTC CASSPVSGRARGEQFF TRBV18 TRBD2 - TRBJ2-1
TGTGCCAGCAGCGTAGAGGGGGCGGCTGGCTACACCTTC CASSVEGAAGYTF TRBV9 TRBD1 - TRBJ1-2
TGTGCCATCAGTGAGTCGGCCCGATACCGGGACAGTACGGGTGAGAGGTTC CAISESARYRDSTGERF TRBV10-3 TRBD1 once TRBJ2-7
TGTGCCAGCACCGACTCGGACAGCCCTTACCCCGCAACTAATGAAAAACTGTTTTTT CASTDSDSPYPATNEKLFF TRBV2 - - TRBJ1-4